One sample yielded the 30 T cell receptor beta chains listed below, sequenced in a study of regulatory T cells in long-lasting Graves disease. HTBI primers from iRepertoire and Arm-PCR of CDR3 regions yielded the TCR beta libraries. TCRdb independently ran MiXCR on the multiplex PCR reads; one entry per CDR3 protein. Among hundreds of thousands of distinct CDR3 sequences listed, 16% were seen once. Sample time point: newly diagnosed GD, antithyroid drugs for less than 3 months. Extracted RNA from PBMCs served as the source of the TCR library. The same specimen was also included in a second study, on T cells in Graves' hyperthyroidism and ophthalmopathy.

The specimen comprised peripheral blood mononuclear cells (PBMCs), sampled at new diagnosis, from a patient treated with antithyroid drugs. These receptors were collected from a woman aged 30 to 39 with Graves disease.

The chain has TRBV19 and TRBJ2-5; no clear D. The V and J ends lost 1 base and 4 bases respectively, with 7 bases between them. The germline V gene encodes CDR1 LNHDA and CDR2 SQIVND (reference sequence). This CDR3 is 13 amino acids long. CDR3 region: CASSIGAVETQYF. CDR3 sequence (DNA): TGTGCCAGTAGTATAGGGGCCGTAGAGACCCAGTACTTC.

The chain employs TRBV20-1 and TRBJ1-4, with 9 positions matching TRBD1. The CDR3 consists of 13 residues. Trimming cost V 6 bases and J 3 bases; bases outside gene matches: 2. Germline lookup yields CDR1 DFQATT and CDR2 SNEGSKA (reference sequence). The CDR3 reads CSARQGANEKLFF. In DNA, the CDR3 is TGCAGTGCACGACAGGGGGCTAATGAAAAACTGTTTTTT.

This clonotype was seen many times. The CDR3 region is CASSLSAGSRSIEQFF. The CDR3 region has the DNA TGTGCCAGCAGCTTATCGGCGGGAAGCAGGTCGATTGAGCAGTTCTTC. The chain joins TRBV11-2 to TRBJ2-1, with D perhaps TRBD2 (6 bases). This CDR3 has 16 amino acids. V lost 2 bases and J lost 9, with 20 bases in between. Germline assignment: CDR1 SGHAT and CDR2 FQNNGV.

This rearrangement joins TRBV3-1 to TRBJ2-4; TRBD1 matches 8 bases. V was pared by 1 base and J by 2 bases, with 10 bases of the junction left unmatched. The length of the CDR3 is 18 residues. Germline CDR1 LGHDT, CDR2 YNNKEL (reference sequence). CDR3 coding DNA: TGTGCCAGCAGCCAAGGAGGACAGGGTGGGAATTCCAAAAACATTCAGTACTTC. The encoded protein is CASSQGGQGGNSKNIQYF.

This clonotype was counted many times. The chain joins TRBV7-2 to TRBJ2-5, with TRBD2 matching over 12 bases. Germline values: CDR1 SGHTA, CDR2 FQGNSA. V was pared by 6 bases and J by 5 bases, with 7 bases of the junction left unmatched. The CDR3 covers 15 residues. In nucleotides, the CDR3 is TGTGCCAGCAGACTAGCGGGAGGTCCGAGGGAGACCCAGTACTTC. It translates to CASRLAGGPRETQYF.

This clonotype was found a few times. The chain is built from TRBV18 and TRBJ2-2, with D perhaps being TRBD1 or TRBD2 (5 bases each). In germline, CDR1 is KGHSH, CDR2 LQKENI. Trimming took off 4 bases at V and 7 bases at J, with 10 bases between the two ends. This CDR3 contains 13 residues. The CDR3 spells CASSRGEGGELFF. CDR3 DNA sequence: TGTGCCAGCTCACGAGGGGAAGGCGGGGAGCTGTTTTTT.

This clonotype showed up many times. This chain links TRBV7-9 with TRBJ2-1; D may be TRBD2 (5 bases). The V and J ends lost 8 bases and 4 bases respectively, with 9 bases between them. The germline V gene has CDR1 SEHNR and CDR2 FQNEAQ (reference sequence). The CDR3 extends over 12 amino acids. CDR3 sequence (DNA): TGTGCCAGCCGGGATACATACAATGAGCAGTTCTTC. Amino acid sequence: CASRDTYNEQFF.

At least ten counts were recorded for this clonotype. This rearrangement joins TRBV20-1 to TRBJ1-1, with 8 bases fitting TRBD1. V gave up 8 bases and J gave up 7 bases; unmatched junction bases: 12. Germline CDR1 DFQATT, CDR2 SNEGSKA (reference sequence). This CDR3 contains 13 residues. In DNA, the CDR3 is TGCAGTTGCCCTAATGGACAGGGTCTTGAAGCTTTCTTT. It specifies CSCPNGQGLEAFF.

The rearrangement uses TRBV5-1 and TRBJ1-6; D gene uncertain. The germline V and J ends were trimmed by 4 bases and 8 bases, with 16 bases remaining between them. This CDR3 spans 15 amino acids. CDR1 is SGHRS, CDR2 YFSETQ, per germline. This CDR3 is CASSPQTRGDSPLHF. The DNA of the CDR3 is TGCGCCAGCAGCCCCCAAACCAGAGGCGATTCACCCCTCCACTTT.

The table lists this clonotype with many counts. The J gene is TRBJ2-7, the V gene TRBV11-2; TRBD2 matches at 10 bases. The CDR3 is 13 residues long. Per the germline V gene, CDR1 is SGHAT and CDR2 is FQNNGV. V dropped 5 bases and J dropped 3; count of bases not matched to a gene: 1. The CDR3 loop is CASSEREGYEQYF. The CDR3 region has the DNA TGTGCCAGCAGCGAGCGGGAGGGCTACGAGCAGTACTTC.

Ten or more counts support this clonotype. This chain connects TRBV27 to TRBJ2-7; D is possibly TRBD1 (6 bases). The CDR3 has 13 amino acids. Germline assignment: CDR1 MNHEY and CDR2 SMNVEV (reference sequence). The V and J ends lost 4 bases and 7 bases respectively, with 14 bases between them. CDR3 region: CASSYRDVGEQYF. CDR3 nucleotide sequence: TGTGCCAGCAGTTACAGGGATGTGGGTGAGCAGTACTTC.

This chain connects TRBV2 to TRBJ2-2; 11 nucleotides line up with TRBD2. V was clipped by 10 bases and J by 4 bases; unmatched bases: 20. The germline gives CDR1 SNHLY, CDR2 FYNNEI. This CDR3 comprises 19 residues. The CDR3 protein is CATKPAGTSGLGPTGELFF. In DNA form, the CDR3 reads TGTGCCACCAAGCCAGCCGGGACTAGCGGATTGGGTCCCACCGGGGAGCTGTTTTTT.

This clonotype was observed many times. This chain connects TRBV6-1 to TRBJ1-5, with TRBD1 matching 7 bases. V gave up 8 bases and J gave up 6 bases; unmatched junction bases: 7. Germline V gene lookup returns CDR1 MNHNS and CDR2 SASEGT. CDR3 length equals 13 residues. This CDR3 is CASRDRARQPQHF. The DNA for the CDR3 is TGTGCCAGCCGCGACAGGGCCCGTCAGCCCCAGCATTTT.

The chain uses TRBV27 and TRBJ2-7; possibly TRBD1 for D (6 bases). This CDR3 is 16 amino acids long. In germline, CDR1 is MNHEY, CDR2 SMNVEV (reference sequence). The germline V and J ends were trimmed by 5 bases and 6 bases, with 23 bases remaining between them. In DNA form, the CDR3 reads TGTGCCAGCAGTACAATCGGACAGTATTCCCTAGGCGAGCAGTACTTC. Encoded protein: CASSTIGQYSLGEQYF.

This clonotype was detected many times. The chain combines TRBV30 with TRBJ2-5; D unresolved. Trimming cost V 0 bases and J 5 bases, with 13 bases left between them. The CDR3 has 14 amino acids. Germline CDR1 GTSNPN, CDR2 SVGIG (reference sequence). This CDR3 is CAWSVRVHGETQYF. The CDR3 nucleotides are TGTGCCTGGAGTGTTAGAGTTCATGGGGAGACCCAGTACTTC.

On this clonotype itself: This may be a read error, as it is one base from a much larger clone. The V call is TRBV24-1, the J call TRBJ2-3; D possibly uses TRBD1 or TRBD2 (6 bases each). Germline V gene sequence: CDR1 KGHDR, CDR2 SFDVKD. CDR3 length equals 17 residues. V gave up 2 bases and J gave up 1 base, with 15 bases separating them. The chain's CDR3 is CATSDWDFEGGTDTQYF. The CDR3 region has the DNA TGTGCCACCAGTGATTGGGACTTCGAGGGGGGCACAGATACGCAGTATTTT.

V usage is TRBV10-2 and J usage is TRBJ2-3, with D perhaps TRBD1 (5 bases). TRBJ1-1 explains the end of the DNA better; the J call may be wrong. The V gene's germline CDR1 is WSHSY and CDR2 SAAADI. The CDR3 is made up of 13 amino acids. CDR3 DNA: TGCGCCAGCAGGTCTGGGGGTCCCCCACAAGCTTTCTTT. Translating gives CASRSGGPPQAFF.

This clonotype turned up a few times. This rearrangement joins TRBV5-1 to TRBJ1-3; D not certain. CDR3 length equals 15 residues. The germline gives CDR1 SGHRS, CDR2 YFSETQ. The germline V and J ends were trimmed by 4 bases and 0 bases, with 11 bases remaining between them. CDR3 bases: TGCGCCAGCAGCGCCCGTGAGGGCTCTGGAAACACCATATATTTT. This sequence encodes CASSAREGSGNTIYF. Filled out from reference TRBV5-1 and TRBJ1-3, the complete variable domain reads KAGVTQTPRYLIKTRGQQVTLSCSPISGHRSVSWYQQTPGQGLQFLFEYFSETQRNKGNFPGRFSGRQFSNSRSEMNVSTLELGDSALYLCASSAREGSGNTIYFGEGSWLTVV.

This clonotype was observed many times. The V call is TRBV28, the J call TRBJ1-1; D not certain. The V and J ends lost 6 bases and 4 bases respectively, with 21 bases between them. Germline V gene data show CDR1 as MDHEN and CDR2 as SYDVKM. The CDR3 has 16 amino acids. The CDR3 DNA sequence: TGTGCCAGCAGCCCGCCGGGAGACGGCACAGCCACTGAAGCTTTCTTT. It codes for CASSPPGDGTATEAFF. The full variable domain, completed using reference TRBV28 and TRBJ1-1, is DVKVTQSSRYLVKRTGEKVFLECVQDMDHENMFWYRQDPGLGLRLIYFSYDVKMKEKGDIPEGYSVSREKKERFSLILESASTNQTSMYLCASSPPGDGTATEAFFGQGTRLTVV.

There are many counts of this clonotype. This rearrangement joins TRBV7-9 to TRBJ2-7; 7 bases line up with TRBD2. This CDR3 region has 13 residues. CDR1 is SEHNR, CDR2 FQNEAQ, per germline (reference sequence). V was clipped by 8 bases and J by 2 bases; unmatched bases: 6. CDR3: CASGGDYTYEQYF. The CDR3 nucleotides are TGTGCCAGCGGGGGGGACTACACCTACGAGCAGTACTTC.

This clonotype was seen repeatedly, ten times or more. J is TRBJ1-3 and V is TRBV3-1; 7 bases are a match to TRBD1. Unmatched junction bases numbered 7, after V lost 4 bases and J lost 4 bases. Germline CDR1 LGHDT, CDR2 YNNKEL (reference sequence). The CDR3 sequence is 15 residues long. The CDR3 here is CASSRSTGRGNTIYF. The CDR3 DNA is TGTGCCAGCAGCCGATCGACAGGGAGAGGAAACACCATATATTTT.

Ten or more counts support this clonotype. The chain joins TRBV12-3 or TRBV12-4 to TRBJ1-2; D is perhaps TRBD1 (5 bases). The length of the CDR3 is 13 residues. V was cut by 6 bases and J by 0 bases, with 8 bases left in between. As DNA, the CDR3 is TGTGCCAGCAGGACAGTAACTAACTATGGCTACACCTTC. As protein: CASRTVTNYGYTF.

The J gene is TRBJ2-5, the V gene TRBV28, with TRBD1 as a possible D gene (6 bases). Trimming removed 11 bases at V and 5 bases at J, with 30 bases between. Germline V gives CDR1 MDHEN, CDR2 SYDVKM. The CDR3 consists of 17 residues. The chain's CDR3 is CAAQGGLGGGAKETQYF. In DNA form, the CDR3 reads TGTGCCGCCCAAGGGGGTTTGGGCGGTGGAGCTAAGGAGACCCAGTACTTC.

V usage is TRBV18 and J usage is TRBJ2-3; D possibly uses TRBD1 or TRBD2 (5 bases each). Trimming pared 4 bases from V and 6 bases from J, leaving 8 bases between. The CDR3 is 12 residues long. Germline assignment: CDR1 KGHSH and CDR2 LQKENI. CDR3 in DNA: TGTGCCAGCTCACGAGAGGGGGATACGCAGTATTTT. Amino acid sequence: CASSREGDTQYF.

The CDR3 DNA follows: TGTGCCTGGAGTGTAAACGGGTTTGTGGCTTTCTTT. This translates into CAWSVNGFVAFF. This chain joins TRBV30 and TRBJ1-1; unclear D gene. Germline assignment: CDR1 GTSNPN and CDR2 SVGIG (reference sequence). V lost 0 bases and J 11 bases, leaving 13 bases between the germline ends. This CDR3 is built from 12 residues.

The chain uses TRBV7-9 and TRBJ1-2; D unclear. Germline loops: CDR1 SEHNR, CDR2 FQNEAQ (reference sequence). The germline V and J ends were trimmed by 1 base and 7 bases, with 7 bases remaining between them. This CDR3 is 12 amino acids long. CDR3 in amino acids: CASSLDEGGYTF. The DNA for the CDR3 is TGTGCCAGCAGCTTAGACGAAGGTGGCTACACCTTC. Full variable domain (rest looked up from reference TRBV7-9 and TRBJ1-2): DTGVSQNPRHKITKRGQNVTFRCDPISEHNRLYWYRQTLGQGPEFLTYFQNEAQLEKSRLLSDRFSAERPKGSFSTLEIQRTEQGDSAMYLCASSLDEGGYTFGSGTRLTVV.

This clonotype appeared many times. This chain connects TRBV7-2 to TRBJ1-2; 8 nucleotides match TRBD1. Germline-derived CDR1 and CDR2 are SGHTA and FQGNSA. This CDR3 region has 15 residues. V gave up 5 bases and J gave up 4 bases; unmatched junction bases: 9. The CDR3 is CASSAADRAFYGYTF. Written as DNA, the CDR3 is TGTGCCAGCAGCGCGGCGGACAGGGCATTCTATGGCTACACCTTC.

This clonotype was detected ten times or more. CDR3 nucleotides: TGTGCCAGCAGTGAAAGGCTTGTTTACGAGGAGCCCCAGCATTTT. This encodes CASSERLVYEEPQHF. The chain employs TRBV2 and TRBJ1-5; D uncertain. The CDR3 is 15 residues long. Germline CDR1 is SNHLY and CDR2 is FYNNEI. The V end was cut by 2 bases, the J end by 8 bases, with 16 bases between.

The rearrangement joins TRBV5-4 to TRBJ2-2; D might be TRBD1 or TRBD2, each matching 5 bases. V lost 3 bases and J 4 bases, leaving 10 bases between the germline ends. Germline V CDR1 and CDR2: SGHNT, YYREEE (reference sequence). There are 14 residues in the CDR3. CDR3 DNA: TGTGCCAGCAGCTGGGCGAGGGGCACCGGGGAGCTGTTTTTT. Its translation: CASSWARGTGELFF.

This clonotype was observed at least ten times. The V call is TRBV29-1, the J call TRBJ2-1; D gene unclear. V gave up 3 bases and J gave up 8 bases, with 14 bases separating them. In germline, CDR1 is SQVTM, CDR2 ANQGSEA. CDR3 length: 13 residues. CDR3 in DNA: TGCAGCGTTGACAGGCCCCCTGGCTATGAGCAGTTCTTC. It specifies CSVDRPPGYEQFF.